The T cell receptor beta chain described here comes from a study of T cell responses to AZD1222 COVID-19 vaccine listed by TCRdb under 2021. Background for the entire study: AZD1222 recipients given second doses at about 4 weeks or at about 12 weeks were pooled, since spike-specific TCR depth and breadth were not found to differ between the two schedules. A total of 230 to 250 trial participants underwent TCR sequencing, of whom nearly 210 had received two doses of AZD1222 and approximately 26 had received two doses of the MenACWY control vaccine. Trial participants were enrolled by age into subgroups of 18-55, 56-69 and 70-plus years, and about 150, 27 and 61 TCR-sequenced participants, respectively, were included in these subgroups. Results the study describes overall, beyond this receptor: Because no samples from the day 14 peak response were available, repertoires could be characterized only after the peak T cell response. The 56-69-year group was small, and its depth increase did not reach significance, likely because of low power. Nearly half of unique spike-specific TCRs reportedly recognized epitopes outside regions mutated in the B.1.351 and B.1.1.7 variants. A significant rise in spike-specific TCR breadth and depth was observed after two AZD1222 doses relative to day 0 and relative to MenACWY recipients. Participants were mostly white British and included more females than males, and it was suggested by the authors that clonal diversity may have been underestimated. CD4 TCRs associated with the vaccine covered the entire spike protein, and the dominant responses were in regions 160-218 and 743-854. Only five to seven AZD1222 recipients were SARS-CoV-2 seropositive at baseline, limiting conclusions about previously exposed vaccinees.

The CDR3 regions of human TCRbeta chains were analyzed by immunosequencing. Per the original workflow: TCRs in the repertoires were compared against a reference library of SARS-CoV-2-specific TCRs that had been generated with the MIRA antigen-specificity platform. Breadth meant the fraction of unique TCRs that were SARS-CoV-2-associated, whereas depth meant the fraction of total T cells that were SARS-CoV-2-associated. Using the MIRA data, each spike-specific TCR was assigned both to the spike region to which the TCR was reactive and to a CD4 or CD8 class. Log10-transformed breadth and depth values were compared by one-way ANOVA with Sidak's multiple comparisons tests. TCRdb stores this immuneACCESS table with in-frame sequences only. Part of the clones is absent; in the studies checked, under half of the shortfall reflects unresolved V genes, and no reason is known for the rest. The V and J calls and the clone size are those of that table, but D and trimming were determined from the DNA. The sample table lists 150,000 to 200,000 clones, 80% to 90% of them with a count of one. 0.4% to 0.5% of the sample rests with the top ten.

The time point label on this specimen signifies: baseline before first vaccination. Samples from vaccinated people were obtained from the UK trials COV001 and COV002, which included a single-blind randomized controlled phase 2/3 trial of AZD1222 (ChAdOx1 nCoV-19) in healthy adults. For TCRbeta chain sequencing, PBMC samples were collected from trial participants at day 0 and at day 28 after the second dose. Points on this clone: This receptor's antigen is unknown. Per-base quality was not reported, and no clone a single base away is much larger than it.

From a lookup of the germline V gene, CDR1 and CDR2 are SGHTA and FQGNSA. The CDR3 goes from the cysteine to the phenylalanine over 15 residues. Only the CDR3 part of the read is kept: 45 bases, read in frame from the first base. Trimmed from V: 5 bases; trimmed from J: 9 bases; junction bases lacking a gene match: 10. Material: peripheral blood, obtained on day 0 of AZD1222 vaccination. The sequence was collected from an adult in good health. The chain is assembled from TRBV7-2 and TRBJ2-4, and 10 bases in between align with TRBD1. The nucleotides read TGTGCCAGCAGCCCTAGGGCGGACAGGGGGATCATTCAGTACTTC. The resulting protein is CASSPRADRGIIQYF.